The T cell receptor (beta chain) described here comes from a study of cytomegalovirus exposure and HLA in healthy donors. Background on the study: Genetic ancestry analysis placed about 76% of the 400 or so donors that were genotyped in the Caucasian-associated cluster. Study-wide results and caveats: With later analysis, a missense DCLRE1C variant became linked to TCR beta V- and J-gene trimming. Cytomegalovirus-associated status was assigned to about 160 TCR beta chains.

The PCR made use of 60 Vbeta and 13 Jbeta primers. The table came from immunoSEQ multiplex PCR; TCRdb's copy has only in-frame clones and leaves some out. The table includes over 150,000 clones, around 80% detected once. As concerns this clone: The antigen is undetermined.

The length of the CDR3 is 15 residues. CDR1 is MGHRA and CDR2 is YSYEKL in the germline V gene. Losses at the gene ends were 1 base for V and 10 bases for J; bases not matched to a gene: 8. The TCR comes from a boy aged 2-9 years in good health and CMV-seronegative. Sequencing input: PBMCs. The chain is built from TRBV4-1 and TRBJ2-1, with 9 bases lining up with TRBD2. The CDR3: CASSQVLAGVEEQFF. The CDR3, as DNA: TGCGCCAGCAGCCAAGTGTTAGCGGGAGTAGAGGAGCAGTTCTTC.